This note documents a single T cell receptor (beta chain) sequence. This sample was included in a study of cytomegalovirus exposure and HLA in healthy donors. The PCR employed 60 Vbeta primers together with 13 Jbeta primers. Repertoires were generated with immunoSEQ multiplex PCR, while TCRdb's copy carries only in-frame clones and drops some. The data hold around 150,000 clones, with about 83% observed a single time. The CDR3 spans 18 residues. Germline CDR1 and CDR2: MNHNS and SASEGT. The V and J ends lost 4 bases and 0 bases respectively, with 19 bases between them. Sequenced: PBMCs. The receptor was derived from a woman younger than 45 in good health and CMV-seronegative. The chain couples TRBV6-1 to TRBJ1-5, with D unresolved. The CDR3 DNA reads TGTGCCAGCAGTGCCCCGGTAAATATAATGTATAGCAATCAGCCCCAGCATTTT. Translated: CASSAPVNIMYSNQPQHF.